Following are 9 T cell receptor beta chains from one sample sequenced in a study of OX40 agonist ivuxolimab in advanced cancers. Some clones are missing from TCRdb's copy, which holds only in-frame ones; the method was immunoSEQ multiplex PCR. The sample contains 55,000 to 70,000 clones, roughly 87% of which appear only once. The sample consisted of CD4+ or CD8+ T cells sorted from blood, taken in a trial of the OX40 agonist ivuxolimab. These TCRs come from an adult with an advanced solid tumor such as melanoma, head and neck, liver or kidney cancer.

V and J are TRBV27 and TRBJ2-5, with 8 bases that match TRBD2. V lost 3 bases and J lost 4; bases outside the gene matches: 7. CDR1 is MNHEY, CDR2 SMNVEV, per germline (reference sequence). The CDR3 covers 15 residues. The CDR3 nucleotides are TGTGCCAGCAGTTTCTTGCGGGGGGCGGGAGAGACCCAGTACTTC. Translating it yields CASSFLRGAGETQYF.

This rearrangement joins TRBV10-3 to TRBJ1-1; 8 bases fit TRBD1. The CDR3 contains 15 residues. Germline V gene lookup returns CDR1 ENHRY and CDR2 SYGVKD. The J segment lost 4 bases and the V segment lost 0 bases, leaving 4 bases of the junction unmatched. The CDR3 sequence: CAISESFTGGTEAFF. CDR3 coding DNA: TGTGCCATCAGTGAGTCATTTACAGGGGGCACTGAAGCTTTCTTT.

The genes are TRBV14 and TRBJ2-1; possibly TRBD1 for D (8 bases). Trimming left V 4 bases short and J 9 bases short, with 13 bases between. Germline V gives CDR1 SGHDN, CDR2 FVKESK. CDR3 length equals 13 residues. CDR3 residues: CASSPGGGGEQFF. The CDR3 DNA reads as TGTGCCAGCAGCCCAGGGGGCGGGGGTGAGCAGTTCTTC.

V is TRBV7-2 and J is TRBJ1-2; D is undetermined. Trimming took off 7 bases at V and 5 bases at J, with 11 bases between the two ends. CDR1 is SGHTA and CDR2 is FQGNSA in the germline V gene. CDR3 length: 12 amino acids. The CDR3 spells CASMARGYGYTF. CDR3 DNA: TGTGCCAGCATGGCGCGTGGGTATGGCTACACCTTC.

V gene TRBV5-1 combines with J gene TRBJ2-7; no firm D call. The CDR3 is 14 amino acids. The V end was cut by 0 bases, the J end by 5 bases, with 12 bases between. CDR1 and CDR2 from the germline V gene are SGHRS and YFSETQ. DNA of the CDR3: TGCGCCAGCAGCTTGGATGACGAGTGGAACGAGCAGTACTTC. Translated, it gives CASSLDDEWNEQYF.

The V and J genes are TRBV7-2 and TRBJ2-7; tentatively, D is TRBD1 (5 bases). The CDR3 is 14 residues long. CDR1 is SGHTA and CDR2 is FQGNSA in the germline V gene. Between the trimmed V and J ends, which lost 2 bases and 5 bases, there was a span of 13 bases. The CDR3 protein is CASSLMPGPHEQYF. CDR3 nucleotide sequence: TGTGCCAGCAGCTTAATGCCAGGGCCGCACGAGCAGTACTTC.

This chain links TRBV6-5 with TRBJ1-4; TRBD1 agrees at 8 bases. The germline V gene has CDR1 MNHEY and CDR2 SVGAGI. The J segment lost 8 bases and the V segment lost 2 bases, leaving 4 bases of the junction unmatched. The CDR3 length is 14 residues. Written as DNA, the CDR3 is TGTGCCAGCAGTTACCCAGGGGGCTCGGAAAAACTGTTTTTT. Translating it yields CASSYPGGSEKLFF.

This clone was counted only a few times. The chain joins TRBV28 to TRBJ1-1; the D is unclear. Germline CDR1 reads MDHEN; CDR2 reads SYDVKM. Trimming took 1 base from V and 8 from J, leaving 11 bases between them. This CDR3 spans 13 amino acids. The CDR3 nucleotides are TGTGCCAGCAGTTTATTCTTCCAGACGGAAGCTTTCTTT. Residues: CASSLFFQTEAFF.

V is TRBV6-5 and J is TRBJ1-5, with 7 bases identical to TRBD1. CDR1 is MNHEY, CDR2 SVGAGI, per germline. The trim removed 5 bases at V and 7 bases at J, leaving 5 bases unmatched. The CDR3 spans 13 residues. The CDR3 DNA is TGTGCCAGCAGTCGACAGGGTGGACAGCCCCAGCATTTT. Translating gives CASSRQGGQPQHF.